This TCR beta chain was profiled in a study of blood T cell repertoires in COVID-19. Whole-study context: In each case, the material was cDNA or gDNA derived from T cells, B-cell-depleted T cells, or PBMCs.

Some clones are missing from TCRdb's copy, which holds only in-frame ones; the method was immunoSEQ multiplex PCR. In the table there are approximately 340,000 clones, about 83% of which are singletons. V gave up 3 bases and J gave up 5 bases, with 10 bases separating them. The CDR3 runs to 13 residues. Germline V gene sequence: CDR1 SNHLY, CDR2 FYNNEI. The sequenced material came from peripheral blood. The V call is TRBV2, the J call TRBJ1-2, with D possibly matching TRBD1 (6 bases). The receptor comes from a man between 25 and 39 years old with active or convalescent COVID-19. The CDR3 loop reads CASSDRGGYGYTF. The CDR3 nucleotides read TGTGCCAGCAGTGATAGGGGGGGATATGGCTACACCTTC.